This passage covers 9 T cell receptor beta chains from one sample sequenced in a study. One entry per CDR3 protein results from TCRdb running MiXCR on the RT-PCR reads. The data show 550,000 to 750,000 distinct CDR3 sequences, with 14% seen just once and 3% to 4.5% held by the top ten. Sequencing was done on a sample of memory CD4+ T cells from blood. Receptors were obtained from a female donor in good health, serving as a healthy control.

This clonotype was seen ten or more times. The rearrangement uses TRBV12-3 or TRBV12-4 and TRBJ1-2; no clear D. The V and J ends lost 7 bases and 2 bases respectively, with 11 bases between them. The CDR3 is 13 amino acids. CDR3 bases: TGTGCCAGCACCTTAGACACCAACTATGGCTACACCTTC. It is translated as CASTLDTNYGYTF.

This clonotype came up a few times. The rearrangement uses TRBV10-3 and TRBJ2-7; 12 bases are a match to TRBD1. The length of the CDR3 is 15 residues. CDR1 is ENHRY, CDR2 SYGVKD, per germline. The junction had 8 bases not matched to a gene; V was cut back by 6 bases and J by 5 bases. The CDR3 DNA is TGTGCCATCAGCGCGACCGGGACAGGGGGCGACGAGCAGTACTTC. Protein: CAISATGTGGDEQYF.

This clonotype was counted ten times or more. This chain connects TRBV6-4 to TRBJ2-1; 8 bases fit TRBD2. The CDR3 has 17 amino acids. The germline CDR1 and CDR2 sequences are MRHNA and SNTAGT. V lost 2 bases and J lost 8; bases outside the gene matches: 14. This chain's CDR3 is CASSDHANLAGRYEQFF. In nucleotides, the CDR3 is TGTGCCAGCAGTGACCACGCAAACTTAGCGGGAAGATATGAGCAGTTCTTC.

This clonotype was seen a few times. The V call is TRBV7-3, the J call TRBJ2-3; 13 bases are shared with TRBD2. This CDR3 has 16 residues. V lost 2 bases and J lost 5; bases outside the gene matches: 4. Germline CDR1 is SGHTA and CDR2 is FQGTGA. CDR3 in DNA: TGTGCCAGCAGCTTAGGACTAGCGGGAGATGTAGATACGCAGTATTTT. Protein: CASSLGLAGDVDTQYF.

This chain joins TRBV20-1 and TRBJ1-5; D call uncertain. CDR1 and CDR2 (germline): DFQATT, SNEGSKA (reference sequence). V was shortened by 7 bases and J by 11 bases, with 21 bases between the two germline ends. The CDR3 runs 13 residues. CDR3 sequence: CSVVTDRNSAQHF. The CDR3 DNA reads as TGCAGTGTAGTGACGGACCGGAATTCCGCCCAGCATTTT.

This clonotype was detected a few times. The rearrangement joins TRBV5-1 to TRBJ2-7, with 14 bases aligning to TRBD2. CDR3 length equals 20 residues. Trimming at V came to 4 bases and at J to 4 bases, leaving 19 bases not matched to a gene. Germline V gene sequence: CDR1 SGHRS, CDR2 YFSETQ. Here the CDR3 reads CASSPESIGRLAGGAYEQYF. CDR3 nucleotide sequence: TGCGCCAGCAGCCCCGAATCTATCGGGAGACTAGCGGGAGGGGCATACGAGCAGTACTTC.

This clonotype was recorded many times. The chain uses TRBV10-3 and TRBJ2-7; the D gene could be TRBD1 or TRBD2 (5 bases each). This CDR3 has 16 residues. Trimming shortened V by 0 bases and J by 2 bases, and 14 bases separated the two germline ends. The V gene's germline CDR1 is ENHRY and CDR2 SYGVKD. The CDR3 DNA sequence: TGTGCCATCAGTGAGTCGATGGGGGTGCTTCCCTACGAGCAGTACTTC. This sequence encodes CAISESMGVLPYEQYF.

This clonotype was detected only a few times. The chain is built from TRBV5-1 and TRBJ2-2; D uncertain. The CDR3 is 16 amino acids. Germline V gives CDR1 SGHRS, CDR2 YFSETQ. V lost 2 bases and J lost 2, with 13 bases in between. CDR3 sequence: CASSFVPTENTGELFF. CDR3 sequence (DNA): TGCGCCAGCAGCTTCGTCCCTACAGAAAACACCGGGGAGCTGTTTTTT.

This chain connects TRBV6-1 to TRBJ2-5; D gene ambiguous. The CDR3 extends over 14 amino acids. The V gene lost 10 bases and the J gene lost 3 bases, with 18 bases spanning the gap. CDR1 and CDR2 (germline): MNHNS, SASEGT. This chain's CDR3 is CATSLNTVEETQYF. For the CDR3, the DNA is TGTGCCACATCTCTGAATACGGTCGAAGAGACCCAGTACTTC.